The T cell receptor (beta chain) described here comes from a study of OX40 agonist ivuxolimab in advanced cancers. Study findings and constraints: Clonal expansion was seen in CD4+ and CD8+ blood T cells by week 6 at 0.1 to 3.0 mg/kg.

Patients were excluded for autoimmune disease history or systemic immunosuppression. Method: immunoSEQ multiplex PCR; TCRdb's copy keeps in-frame clones and lacks some. The sample contains about 86,000 clones, 89% of which appear only once. As for this clone: Its antigen is still unknown.

The sequence was obtained from an adult with an advanced solid tumor such as melanoma, head and neck, liver or kidney cancer. The source material was CD4+ or CD8+ T cells sorted from blood, sampled in a trial of the OX40 agonist ivuxolimab.

The CDR3 sequence is CASSPVEGPLHF. As DNA, the CDR3 is TGTGCCAGCAGCCCAGTGGAGGGCCCCCTCCACTTT. The rearrangement uses TRBV7-9 and TRBJ1-6; no firm D call. This CDR3 spans 12 amino acids. Germline V gives CDR1 SEHNR, CDR2 FQNEAQ (reference sequence). The V end was cut by 5 bases, the J end by 13 bases, with 12 bases between.